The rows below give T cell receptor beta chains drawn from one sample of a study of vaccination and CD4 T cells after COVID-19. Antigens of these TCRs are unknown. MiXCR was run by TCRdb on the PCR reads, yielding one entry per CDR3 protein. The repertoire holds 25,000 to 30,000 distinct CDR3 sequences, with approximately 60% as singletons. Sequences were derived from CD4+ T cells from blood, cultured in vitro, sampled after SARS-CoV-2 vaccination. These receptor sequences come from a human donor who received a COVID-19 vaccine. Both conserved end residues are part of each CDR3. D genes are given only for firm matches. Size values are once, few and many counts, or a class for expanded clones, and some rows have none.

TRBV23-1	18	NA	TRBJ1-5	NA	CASSQLIFQIPHVWPQHF	TGCGCCAGCAGTCAATTAATATTTCAGATCCCCCACGTCTGGCCCCAGCATTTT
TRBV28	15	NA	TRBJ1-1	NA	CASSLLPARNTEAFF	TGTGCCAGCAGTTTATTACCCGCACGGAACACTGAAGCTTTCTTT
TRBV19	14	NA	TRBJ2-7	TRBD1	CASSPGQGFNEQYF	TGTGCCAGTTCCCCGGGACAGGGGTTCAACGAGCAGTACTTC
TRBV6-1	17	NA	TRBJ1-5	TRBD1	CASSVAGGSGSNQPQHF	TGTGCCAGCAGTGTCGCAGGGGGGTCGGGTAGCAATCAGCCCCAGCATTTT
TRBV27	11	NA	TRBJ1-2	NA	CASREYYGYTF	TGTGCCAGTAGAGAGTACTATGGCTACACCTTC
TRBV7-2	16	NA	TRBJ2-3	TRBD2	CASSSGRGTSGGAWYF	TGTGCCAGCAGCTCGGGACGCGGGACTAGCGGGGGGGCATGGTATTTT
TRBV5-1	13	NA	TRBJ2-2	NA	CASSTVPTGELFF	TGCGCCAGCAGCACCGTCCCCACCGGGGAGCTGTTTTTT
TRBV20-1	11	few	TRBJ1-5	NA	CSAGALGAQHF	TGCAGTGCGGGAGCCCTCGGGGCCCAGCATTTT
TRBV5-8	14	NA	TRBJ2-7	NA	CASSTRTVARMQYF	TGTGCCAGCAGTACACGGACAGTAGCTAGGATGCAGTACTTC
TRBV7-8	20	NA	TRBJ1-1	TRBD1	CASSLPLRGQGAGENTEAFF	TGTGCCAGCAGCTTACCCTTGCGAGGACAGGGGGCGGGGGAGAACACTGAAGCTTTCTTT
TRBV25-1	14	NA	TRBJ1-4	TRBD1	CASSRQGVDEKLFF	TGTGCCAGCAGTCGGCAGGGGGTCGATGAAAAACTGTTTTTT
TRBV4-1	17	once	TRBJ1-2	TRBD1	CASSQDFSEGGAYGYTF	TGCGCCAGCAGCCAAGATTTTTCGGAAGGGGGCGCCTATGGCTACACCTTC
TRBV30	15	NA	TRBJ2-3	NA	CAWNSGQGTPDTQYF	TGTGCCTGGAACTCCGGGCAGGGCACACCAGATACGCAGTATTTT
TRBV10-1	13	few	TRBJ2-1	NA	CASSGASSAEQFF	TGCGCCAGCAGTGGGGCGAGCTCGGCTGAGCAGTTCTTC
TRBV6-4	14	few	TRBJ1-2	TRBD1	CASSPGTGGIGYTF	TGTGCCAGCAGTCCCGGGACAGGGGGCATCGGCTACACCTTC
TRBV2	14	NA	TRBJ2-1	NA	CASNGQLVYNEQFF	TGTGCCAGCAACGGACAACTAGTATACAATGAGCAGTTCTTC
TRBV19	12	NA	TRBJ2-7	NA	CASSSWSYEQYF	TGTGCCAGTAGTAGCTGGTCCTACGAGCAGTACTTC
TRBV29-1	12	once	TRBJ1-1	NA	CSVEVLNTEAFF	TGCAGCGTTGAGGTACTTAACACTGAAGCTTTCTTT
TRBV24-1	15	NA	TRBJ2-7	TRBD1	CATSSAGQGAREQYF	TGTGCCACCAGTTCGGCGGGACAGGGGGCTCGGGAGCAGTACTTC
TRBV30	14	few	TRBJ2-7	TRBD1	CAWIRQGSPREQYF	TGTGCCTGGATTAGACAGGGATCCCCTAGGGAGCAGTACTTC
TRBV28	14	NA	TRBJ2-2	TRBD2	CASRTSGYTGELFF	TGTGCCAGCAGGACTAGCGGGTACACCGGGGAGCTGTTTTTT
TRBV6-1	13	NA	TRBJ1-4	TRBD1	CASLAGGNEKLFF	TGTGCCAGCCTGGCAGGGGGGAATGAAAAACTGTTTTTT
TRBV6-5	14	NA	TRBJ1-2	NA	CASSYSSDAPEYTF	TGTGCCAGCAGTTACTCTTCGGACGCCCCAGAATACACCTTC
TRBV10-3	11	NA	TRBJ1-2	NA	CAISAKYGYTF	TGTGCCATCAGTGCGAAATATGGCTACACCTTC
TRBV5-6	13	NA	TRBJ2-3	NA	CASSPAVKDTQYF	TGTGCCAGCAGCCCGGCCGTCAAAGATACGCAGTATTTT
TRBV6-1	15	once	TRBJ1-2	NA	CASGEQGSGGYGYTF	TGTGCCAGCGGAGAACAGGGCTCCGGCGGCTATGGCTACACCTTC
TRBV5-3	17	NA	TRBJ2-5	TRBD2	CARSLGVRRGGRETQYF	TGTGCCAGAAGCTTGGGAGTGCGGCGGGGGGGCCGAGAGACCCAGTACTTC
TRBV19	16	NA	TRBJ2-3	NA	CASSISGGSGTDTQYF	TGTGCCAGTAGTATATCAGGAGGGAGTGGCACAGATACGCAGTATTTT